The rows below give T cell receptor beta chains drawn from one sample of a study of CXCR3-negative and CXCR3-positive naive CD8 T cells. TCRdb reprocessed the 5' RACE reads and stores each CDR3 protein as one record, lacking DNA. Here the sample table reports 55,000 to 75,000 distinct CDR3 sequences. The sequencing input was naive CXCR3+ CD8+ T cells from blood. The receptors come from a human donor in good health. Some clones in this sample may be carry-over from other donors' samples. Each CDR3 is given with its conserved first and last residue.

length | J | V | CDR3
14 | TRBJ1-1 | TRBV12-3/TRBV12-4 | CASSISPGYTEAFF
15 | TRBJ1-1 | TRBV7-9 | CASSSTTGWNTEAFF
15 | TRBJ2-1 | TRBV20-1 | CSAVTDRASGNEQFF
13 | TRBJ2-7 | TRBV7-9 | CASSPLTPYEQYF
12 | TRBJ1-1 | TRBV12-3/TRBV12-4 | CASSFAGLEAFF
16 | TRBJ2-7 | TRBV7-6 | CASSLAGLAVTYEQYF
15 | TRBJ1-6 | TRBV20-1 | CSVQVRSTYNSPLHF
15 | TRBJ2-1 | TRBV4-3 | CASSQGRGTNNEQFF
15 | TRBJ2-3 | TRBV7-9 | CASSLVSSETDTQYF
11 | TRBJ2-7 | TRBV29-1 | CSVEYSYEQYF
15 | TRBJ2-7 | TRBV4-3 | CASSQDGPWGYEQYF
15 | TRBJ1-5 | TRBV20-1 | CSAREEGRSNQPQHF
13 | TRBJ1-4 | TRBV19 | CATGGDGYEKLFF
16 | TRBJ2-3 | TRBV4-3 | CASSQVRGWGTDTQYF
18 | TRBJ2-7 | TRBV4-2 | CASSQDGMLAGAYYEQYF
16 | TRBJ2-5 | TRBV6-6 | CASNLSGTGVQETQYF
17 | TRBJ2-2 | TRBV3-1 | CASSQDLGGGSTGELFF
15 | TRBJ2-1 | TRBV28 | CASSHLTPQGDEQFF
14 | TRBJ1-1 | TRBV7-6 | CASSLGTGYTEAFF
11 | TRBJ2-1 | TRBV29-1 | CSVVESDEQFF
17 | TRBJ1-5 | TRBV5-1 | CASSLEISGPGNQPQHF
15 | TRBJ2-1 | TRBV7-9 | CASSLGEGPNNEQFF
16 | TRBJ2-6 | TRBV7-8 | CASSFPGGAGANVLTF
19 | TRBJ1-5 | TRBV7-9 | CASSLGVEGGRPLNQPQHF
17 | TRBJ2-7 | TRBV30 | CAWSLDHPGQGVYEQYF
17 | TRBJ2-1 | TRBV4-2 | CASSQEWGLAGGYEQFF
13 | TRBJ2-7 | TRBV20-1 | CSALSAESYEQYF
15 | TRBJ1-1 | TRBV27 | CASSSVTGANTEAFF
13 | TRBJ1-5 | TRBV27 | CASSMGIHQPQHF
17 | TRBJ2-3 | TRBV5-1 | CASSLDRGGLSTDTQYF
15 | TRBJ2-4 | TRBV2 | CASSDPTGGKNIQYF
13 | TRBJ2-7 | TRBV7-9 | CASRQGTGYEQYF
17 | TRBJ2-4 | TRBV4-3 | CASSPRDRGLAKNIQYF
13 | TRBJ1-5 | TRBV27 | CASSFGYNQPQHF
16 | TRBJ2-5 | TRBV12-3/TRBV12-4 | CASSPYLLAGEETQYF
13 | TRBJ2-7 | TRBV20-1 | CSARPGSSYEQYF
13 | TRBJ2-7 | TRBV28 | CASSSFDHYEQYF
14 | TRBJ2-5 | TRBV4-1 | CASSFDRKQETQYF
14 | TRBJ2-7 | TRBV28 | CASRGPDLSYEQYF
14 | TRBJ2-7 | TRBV2 | CASSGWQGPYEQYF
13 | TRBJ2-2 | TRBV5-4 | CASGWRGPGELFF
17 | TRBJ2-1 | TRBV7-9 | CASRASGGAEGYNEQFF
15 | TRBJ2-1 | TRBV5-6 | CASSLASAYYNEQFF
16 | TRBJ2-3 | TRBV12-3/TRBV12-4 | CASSLAFGGAGDTQYF
15 | TRBJ1-2 | TRBV4-3 | CASSQGTGSNYGYTF